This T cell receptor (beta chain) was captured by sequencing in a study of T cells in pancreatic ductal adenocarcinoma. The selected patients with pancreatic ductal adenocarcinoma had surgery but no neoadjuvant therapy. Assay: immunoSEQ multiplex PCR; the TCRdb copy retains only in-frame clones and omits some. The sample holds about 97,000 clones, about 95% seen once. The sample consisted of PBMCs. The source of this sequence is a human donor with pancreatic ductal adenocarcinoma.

The DNA of the CDR3 is TGTGCCAGCAGACAGGGGGCGGAAGCTTTCTTT. Encoded protein: CASRQGAEAFF. The V and J genes are TRBV2 and TRBJ1-1; TRBD1 agrees at 9 bases. After removal of 6 bases from V and 8 bases from J, the junction contained 1 base not matched to a gene. This CDR3 is 11 amino acids long. Per germline, CDR1 SNHLY and CDR2 FYNNEI.